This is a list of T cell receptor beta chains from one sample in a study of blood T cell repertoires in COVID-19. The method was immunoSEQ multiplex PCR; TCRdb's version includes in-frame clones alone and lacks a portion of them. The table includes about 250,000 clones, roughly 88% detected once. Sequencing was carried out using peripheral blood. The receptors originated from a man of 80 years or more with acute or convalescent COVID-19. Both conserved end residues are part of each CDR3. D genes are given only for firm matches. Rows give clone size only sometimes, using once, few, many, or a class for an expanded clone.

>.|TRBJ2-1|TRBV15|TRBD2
TGTGCCACCAGCAGAATACCCCTAGGGCTAGCGGGAGCCCACAATGAGCAGTTCTTC
CATSRIPLGLAGAHNEQFF
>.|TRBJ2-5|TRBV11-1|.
TGTGCCAGCAGCTTAGCCGCGTGGGAGACCCAGTACTTC
CASSLAAWETQYF
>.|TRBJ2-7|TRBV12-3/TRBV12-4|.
TGTGCCAGCGGTAGCTACGAGCAGTACTTC
CASGSYEQYF
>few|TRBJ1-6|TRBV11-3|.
TGTGCCAGCAGCTTAGACGGGAACAAGAATTCACCCCTCCACTTT
CASSLDGNKNSPLHF
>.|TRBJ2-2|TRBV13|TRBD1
TGTGCCAGCAGCTTAGTATTCGGGGGACAGGAGAACACCGGGGAGCTGTTTTTT
CASSLVFGGQENTGELFF
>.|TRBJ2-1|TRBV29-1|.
TGCAGCGGCGACTTGTACAATGAGCAGTTCTTC
CSGDLYNEQFF
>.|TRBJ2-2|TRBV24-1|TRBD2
TGTGCCACCAGTGATTCGGCGGGAGTAAACACCGGGGAGCTGTTTTTT
CATSDSAGVNTGELFF
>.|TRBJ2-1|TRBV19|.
TGTGCCAGTAGTATAGGGCGGGGTGAGCAGTTCTTC
CASSIGRGEQFF
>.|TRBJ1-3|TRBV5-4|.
TGTGCCAGCAGCCGGACGGCGGGTGGAAACACCATATATTTT
CASSRTAGGNTIYF
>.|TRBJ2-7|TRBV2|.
TGTGCCAGCAGAAAGGGGCAGGCGAACTACGAGCAGTACTTC
CASRKGQANYEQYF
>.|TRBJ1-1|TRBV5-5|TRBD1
TGTGCCAGCAGCTTATTCAGGGGGATGAACACTGAAGCTTTCTTT
CASSLFRGMNTEAFF
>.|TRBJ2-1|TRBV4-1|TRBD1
TGCGCCAGCAGGCCGCGTTCCGGGACAGGGGGGACAAATGAGCAGTTCTTC
CASRPRSGTGGTNEQFF
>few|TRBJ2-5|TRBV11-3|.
TGTGCCAGCAGCCGAAGGGGGGGCCAAGAGACCCAGTACTTC
CASSRRGGQETQYF
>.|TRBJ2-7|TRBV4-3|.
TGCGCCAGCAGCCAAGATCTGCAGGGGCACTCCTACGAGCAGTACTTC
CASSQDLQGHSYEQYF
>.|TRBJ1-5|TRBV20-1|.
TGCAGTGCTAGTGGAGAGGAGGACAATCAGCCCCAGCATTTT
CSASGEEDNQPQHF
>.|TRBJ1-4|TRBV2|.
TGTGCCAGCAGGGTCCAGGGATCTAATGAAAAACTGTTTTTT
CASRVQGSNEKLFF
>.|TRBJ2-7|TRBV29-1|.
TGCAGCGTGGCCGAGGTCACCTACGAGCAGTACTTC
CSVAEVTYEQYF
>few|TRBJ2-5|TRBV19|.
TGTGCCAGTAGTATATTGTACGGGGTTCAAGAGACCCAGTACTTC
CASSILYGVQETQYF
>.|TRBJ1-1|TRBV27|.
TGTGCCAGCAGTTCGGGGGGGGCGGGGAGGACTGAAGCTTTCTTT
CASSSGGAGRTEAFF
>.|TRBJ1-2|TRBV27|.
TGTGCCAGCAGTCCCTCCGCTAACTATGGCTACACCTTC
CASSPSANYGYTF
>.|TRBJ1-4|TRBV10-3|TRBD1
TGTGCCACCTCTTACAGGGGAGATAATGAAAAACTGTTTTTT
CATSYRGDNEKLFF
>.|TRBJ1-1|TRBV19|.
TGTGCCAGTGGGGCACCGAACACTGAAGCTTTCTTT
CASGAPNTEAFF
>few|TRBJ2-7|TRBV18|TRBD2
TGTGCCAGCTCACCGCCTAGCGGATACGAGCAGTACTTC
CASSPPSGYEQYF
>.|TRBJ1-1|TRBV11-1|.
TGTGCCAGCAGCTTATCGACAGGTTTGAACACTGAAGCTTTCTTT
CASSLSTGLNTEAFF
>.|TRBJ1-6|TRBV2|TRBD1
TGTGCCAGCAGTGCCCGACAGGGGAATAATTCACCCCTCCACTTT
CASSARQGNNSPLHF
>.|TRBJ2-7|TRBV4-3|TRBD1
TGCGCCAGCAGCCAAGATTACACGACAGGGATCCGCGAGCAGTACTTC
CASSQDYTTGIREQYF
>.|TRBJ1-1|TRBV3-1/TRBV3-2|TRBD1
TGTGCCAGCCGTCAACAGGGGGTCGGGACTGAAGCTTTCTTT
CASRQQGVGTEAFF
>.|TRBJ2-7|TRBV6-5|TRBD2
TGTGCCAGCAGTTACTTGGTAGCGGGCGGCTCCTACGAGCAGTACTTC
CASSYLVAGGSYEQYF
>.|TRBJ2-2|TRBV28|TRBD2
TGTGCCAGCAGTTTTTTAGCGGGAGCCACCGGGGAGCTGTTTTTT
CASSFLAGATGELFF
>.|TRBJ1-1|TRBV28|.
TGTGCCAGCAGCCCCACCGAGGGGGAGACGAACACTGAAGCTTTCTTT
CASSPTEGETNTEAFF
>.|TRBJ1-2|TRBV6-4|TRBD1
TGTGCCAGCAGTGCGGGACAGGGGGCCGGCTACACCTTC
CASSAGQGAGYTF
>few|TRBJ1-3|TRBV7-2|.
TGTGCCAGCAGCTCATTACACCACTCTGGAAACACCATATATTTT
CASSSLHHSGNTIYF
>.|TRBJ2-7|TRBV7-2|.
TGTGCCAGCAGCCGGGAAGTTGGAATCGAGCAGTACTTC
CASSREVGIEQYF
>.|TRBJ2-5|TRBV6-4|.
TGTGCCAGCAGTGACGAGGGAGCCCAGATGAAGACCCAGTACTTC
CASSDEGAQMKTQYF
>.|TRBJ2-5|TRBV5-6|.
TGTGCCAGCAATCTGGCGGGACCCCAAGAGACCCAGTACTTC
CASNLAGPQETQYF
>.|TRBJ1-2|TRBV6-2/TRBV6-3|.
TGTGCCAGCAGTTACGGAGGGGCTGGCTATGGCTACACCTTC
CASSYGGAGYGYTF
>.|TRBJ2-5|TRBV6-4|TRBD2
TGTGCCAGCAGTGAAGAGCGGCAGCGGGAGGGCCGTGAGACCCAGTACTTC
CASSEERQREGRETQYF
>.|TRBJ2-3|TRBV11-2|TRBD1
TGTGCCAGCAGCTCATACCGGACAGGTGGAACAGATACGCAGTATTTT
CASSSYRTGGTDTQYF
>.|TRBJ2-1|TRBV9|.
TGTGCCAGCAGCGTAGCTGAGAATGAGCAGTTCTTC
CASSVAENEQFF
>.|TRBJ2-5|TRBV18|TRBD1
TGTGCCAGCTCACCCATACAGGGGTCGGTAGAGACCCAGTACTTC
CASSPIQGSVETQYF
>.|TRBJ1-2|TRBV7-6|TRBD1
TGTGCCAGCAGCACCCGGGACAGGGATAACTATGGCTACACCTTC
CASSTRDRDNYGYTF
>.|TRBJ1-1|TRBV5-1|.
TGCGCCAGCAGCTTACAGAGCTCTAACACTGAAGCTTTCTTT
CASSLQSSNTEAFF
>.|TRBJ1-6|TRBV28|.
TGTGCCAGCAGTTCAGGGGTGAATTCACCCCTCCACTTT
CASSSGVNSPLHF
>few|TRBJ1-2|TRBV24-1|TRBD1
TGTGCCACCAGTGATGACAGGGTAGAAGGCTACACCTTC
CATSDDRVEGYTF
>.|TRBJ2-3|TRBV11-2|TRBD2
TGTGCCAGCAGTTTGACTAGCGGGGTTAGCACAGATACGCAGTATTTT
CASSLTSGVSTDTQYF
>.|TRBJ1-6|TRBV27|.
TGTGCCAGCAGTTTGGTAGGGGTTGACTCACCCCTCCACTTT
CASSLVGVDSPLHF
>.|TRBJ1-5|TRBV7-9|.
TGTGCCAGCAGCTTAACAGGGTATCAGCCCCAGCATTTT
CASSLTGYQPQHF